This TCR beta chain emerged from a study of post-analysis software for immune sequencing data. Study background: There were relapsing-remitting, secondary progressive and progressive-relapsing multiple sclerosis among the disease courses included.

Broader study findings: Multiple sclerosis patients had significantly lower normalized Chao1 diversity than controls. Patients carried roughly 5 TRBV segments more frequently than controls did, and TRBV5-6, TRBV5-1 and TRBV20-1 were among them.

TCR beta cDNA libraries had unique molecular identifiers. Between roughly 1 and 10 million T cells gave rise to roughly 0.5 million cDNA molecules. TCRdb itself ran the PCR reads through MiXCR, one entry per CDR3 protein. The profile shows fewer than 550,000 distinct CDR3 sequences, around a third of them singletons. CDR3 length: 13 residues. V was clipped by 10 bases and J by 9 bases, with 21 bases between them. CDR1 and CDR2 from the germline V gene are MNHEY and SVGAGI. About this clonotype: The antigen is unknown.

Material for sequencing was blood. The chain couples TRBV6-5 to TRBJ2-5, with a weak D call TRBD1 (5 bases). The sequence was obtained from a girl under 18 with multiple sclerosis. The CDR3 protein is CATWNQGREAQYF. The CDR3 bases are TGTGCCACCTGGAATCAGGGTCGCGAGGCCCAGTACTTC.